The next 32 T cell receptor beta chains were all read from a single sample in a study of shared clonotypes between healthy human individuals (dated by TCRdb to the early 2020s). The library was built by means of the immunoSEQ multiplex PCR assay. Imported from immuneACCESS, the table was reduced by TCRdb to in-frame sequences with V and J called. These copies leave out some clones; in studies compared against another copy, an unresolved V gene accounts for under half, and the cause of the remainder is not known. For this sample the table gives 2 million to 2.5 million clones, of which under 97% were detected only once. Clones ranked in the top ten supply more than 0.1% of the sample. What was sequenced was naive CD4+ T cells sorted from blood. This sample's cell subset or site label indicates: CD45RA+ positively selected. The receptors originated from a young man in good health.

V and J are TRBV11-3 and TRBJ2-2; 10 bases are a match to TRBD2. With 0 bases clipped from V and 5 bases from J, the junction kept 9 bases outside the gene matches. The CDR3 totals 18 residues. CDR1 and CDR2 (germline): SGHNT, YENEEA. CDR3 region: CASSLDGLAGDRTGELFF. CDR3 nucleotide sequence: TGTGCCAGCAGCTTAGATGGGCTAGCGGGGGATCGAACCGGGGAGCTGTTTTTT. The variable domain in full, completed from reference TRBV11-3 and TRBJ2-2, reads EAGVVQSPRYKIIEKKQPVAFWCNPISGHNTLYWYLQNLGQGPELLIRYENEEAVDDSQLPKDRFSAERLKGVDSTLKIQPAELGDSAVYLCASSLDGLAGDRTGELFFGEGSRLTVL.

This clone has a single count. The genes are TRBV4-3 and TRBJ2-5, with D possibly being TRBD2 (5 bases). The germline gives CDR1 LGHNA, CDR2 YSLEER. The germline V and J ends were trimmed by 1 base and 5 bases, with 14 bases remaining between them. The CDR3 runs to 15 residues. The CDR3 reads CASSQVGVGVETQYF. CDR3 DNA: TGCGCCAGCAGCCAAGTGGGAGTCGGAGTTGAGACCCAGTACTTC.

A note on this clone: Additional DNA sequences in this sample encode the identical CDR3. This chain connects TRBV7-8 to TRBJ2-3; D possibly corresponds to TRBD2 (5 bases). CDR3 length: 13 amino acids. Trimming shortened V by 5 bases and J by 1 base, and 7 bases separated the two germline ends. The V gene's germline CDR1 is SGHVS and CDR2 FQNEAQ. This CDR3 reads CASSPGGTDTQYF. CDR3 bases: TGTGCCAGCAGCCCCGGGGGCACAGATACGCAGTATTTT.

The chain is built from TRBV25-1 and TRBJ1-6; the D gene is possibly TRBD1 (6 bases). V lost 3 bases, J lost 0 bases, and 9 bases lay in between. Germline CDR1 is MGHDK and CDR2 is SYGVNS. CDR3 length: 16 residues. The CDR3 protein is CASSDGQSSYNSPLHF. CDR3 in DNA: TGTGCCAGCAGTGACGGACAGAGCTCCTATAATTCACCCCTCCACTTT.

The V call is TRBV10-2, the J call TRBJ2-2; 12 bases map to TRBD2. Germline-derived CDR1 and CDR2 are WSHSY and SAAADI. This CDR3 region has 16 residues. The V and J ends lost 4 bases and 7 bases, in that order; junction bases with no gene match: 7. CDR3 in DNA: TGCGCCAGCAGTGGGAGACTAGCGGGAGTGGTCGGGGAGCTGTTTTTT. Protein product: CASSGRLAGVVGELFF.

On this clone itself: Distinct nucleotide sequences in the sample also encode this CDR3. The rearrangement joins TRBV6-5 to TRBJ1-2; D uncertain. This CDR3 contains 12 residues. Trimming stripped 6 bases from V and 4 bases from J, with 9 bases between. Per germline, CDR1 MNHEY and CDR2 SVGAGI. The DNA of the CDR3 is TGTGCCAGCAGCCAAGGAGTCTATGGCTACACCTTC. It yields the protein CASSQGVYGYTF.

V usage is TRBV7-2 and J usage is TRBJ2-5, with 8 nucleotides matching TRBD2. This CDR3 region has 14 residues. V lost 4 bases and J lost 5; bases outside the gene matches: 6. Germline CDR1 reads SGHTA; CDR2 reads FQGNSA. This CDR3 reads CASSSAGARETQYF. The CDR3 region has the DNA TGTGCCAGCAGCTCAGCGGGGGCAAGGGAGACCCAGTACTTC.

In this sample, this clone turned up once. Other nucleotide sequences from this sample produce the same CDR3. The chain has TRBV10-1 and TRBJ2-5; D remains ambiguous. The CDR3 totals 13 residues. V was clipped by 0 bases and J by 7 bases, with 9 bases between them. Germline V gene lookup returns CDR1 WNHNN and CDR2 SYGVQD (reference sequence). The CDR3 DNA follows: TGCGCCAGCAGTGAGTCGGTGCCTGGGACCCAGTACTTC. Translated, it gives CASSESVPGTQYF.

This clone showed up just once. The J gene is TRBJ1-4, the V gene TRBV6-5; TRBD1 aligns across 7 bases. This CDR3 spans 15 amino acids. Germline assignment: CDR1 MNHEY and CDR2 SVGAGI. The V segment lost 5 bases and the J segment 3 bases; nucleotides outside the gene matches: 6. CDR3 DNA sequence: TGTGCCAGCAGTCTCCGGACAGGTTCTAATGAAAAACTGTTTTTT. This codes for CASSLRTGSNEKLFF.

V gene TRBV6-6 combines with J gene TRBJ2-7; 10 positions agree with TRBD2. The CDR3 sequence is 14 residues long. V was clipped by 5 bases and J by 6 bases; unmatched bases: 7. The germline CDR1 and CDR2 sequences are MNHNY and SVGAGI (reference sequence). The CDR3 spells CASSPSGRFSEQYF. The CDR3 coding sequence is TGTGCCAGCAGTCCTAGCGGGAGATTTTCCGAGCAGTACTTC.

The sample holds a few counts of this clone. V usage is TRBV30 and J usage is TRBJ2-2; D is perhaps TRBD1 (6 bases). The ends were cut back, 0 bases at V and 3 bases at J, with 11 bases in the middle. This CDR3 comprises 15 residues. In germline, CDR1 is GTSNPN, CDR2 SVGIG (reference sequence). This CDR3 is CAWSVTQGYTGELFF. The DNA of the CDR3 is TGTGCCTGGAGTGTAACCCAGGGGTACACCGGGGAGCTGTTTTTT.

The V gene is TRBV28, the J gene TRBJ1-5; 10 nucleotides line up with TRBD1. The germline CDR1 and CDR2 sequences are MDHEN and SYDVKM. The junction had 10 bases not matched to a gene; V was cut back by 6 bases and J by 2 bases. This CDR3 is 17 amino acids long. CDR3: CASRTGQGVLGNQPQHF. The CDR3 coding sequence is TGTGCCAGCAGAACAGGACAGGGGGTGCTTGGCAATCAGCCCCAGCATTTT.

This clone was seen a few times. The same CDR3 can be traced to other DNA sequences in this sample. This chain links TRBV5-1 with TRBJ2-7; 7 bases line up with TRBD1. Germline V gene sequence: CDR1 SGHRS, CDR2 YFSETQ. V was pared by 3 bases and J by 0 bases, with 0 bases of the junction left unmatched. The CDR3 length is 13 residues. The CDR3 coding sequence is TGCGCCAGCAGCTGGGACAGCTCCTACGAGCAGTACTTC. Its protein is CASSWDSSYEQYF.

Comment on this clone: Other DNA sequences within the sample encode an identical CDR3. The chain recombines TRBV10-1 with TRBJ2-5; TRBD2 might be the D (6 bases). Germline assignment: CDR1 WNHNN and CDR2 SYGVQD (reference sequence). The CDR3 runs to 14 residues. The V and J ends lost 3 bases and 5 bases respectively, with 13 bases between them. The CDR3 loop reads CASSDGGVGETQYF. CDR3 nucleotides: TGCGCCAGCAGTGACGGGGGAGTAGGTGAGACCCAGTACTTC.

This clone was seen only once. CDR3 region: CASSPTLLTEAFF. The CDR3 region has the DNA TGTGCCAGCAGCCCGACACTCTTGACTGAAGCTTTCTTT. The V and J genes are TRBV11-2 and TRBJ1-1; D remains ambiguous. The germline V and J ends were trimmed by 5 bases and 5 bases, with 12 bases remaining between them. The CDR3 loop spans 13 amino acids. Germline V gives CDR1 SGHAT, CDR2 FQNNGV.

The chain employs TRBV4-3 and TRBJ1-2; TRBD1 is a possible D gene (5 bases). V lost 0 bases, J lost 4 bases, and 6 bases lay in between. The CDR3 loop spans 13 amino acids. Germline assignment: CDR1 LGHNA and CDR2 YSLEER. For the CDR3, the DNA is TGCGCCAGCAGCCAAGAAGGGACCTATGGCTACACCTTC. Residues: CASSQEGTYGYTF.

This clone has a handful of counts. Different DNA sequences within this sample yield the same CDR3. This chain connects TRBV7-6 to TRBJ2-3; D is unclear. Germline V lookup: CDR1 SGHVS, CDR2 FNYEAQ. Trimming stripped 1 base from V and 1 base from J, with 0 bases between. There are 12 residues in the CDR3. The CDR3 here is CASSLGTDTQYF. DNA of the CDR3: TGTGCCAGCAGCTTAGGCACAGATACGCAGTATTTT.

The genes are TRBV27 and TRBJ1-6; unclear D gene. V lost 9 bases to trimming and J lost 7 bases, with 7 bases between them. The germline gives CDR1 MNHEY, CDR2 SMNVEV (reference sequence). There are 11 residues in the CDR3. As DNA, the CDR3 is TGTGCCAGTGGGCCGAATTCACCCCTCCACTTT. It translates to CASGPNSPLHF.

The rearrangement joins TRBV2 to TRBJ2-2; D call uncertain. The CDR3 extends over 11 amino acids. In germline, CDR1 is SNHLY, CDR2 FYNNEI. V was trimmed by 7 bases and J by 6 bases, leaving 6 bases between them. In DNA, the CDR3 is TGTGCCAGCACCCTCTCCGGGGAGCTGTTTTTT. Protein product: CASTLSGELFF.

The V call is TRBV7-2, the J call TRBJ2-3, with 8 bases that match TRBD2. J lost 3 bases, V lost 2 bases, and 4 bases had no gene match. Germline assignment: CDR1 SGHTA and CDR2 FQGNSA. This CDR3 contains 15 residues. CDR3 DNA: TGTGCCAGCAGCTTAAGACGGGAGGGTACAGATACGCAGTATTTT. It encodes CASSLRREGTDTQYF.

The chain uses TRBV5-8 and TRBJ1-1; no clear D gene. V gave up 2 bases and J gave up 1 base, with 6 bases separating them. The CDR3 loop spans 13 amino acids. CDR1 and CDR2 (germline): SGHTS, YDEGEE. The CDR3 loop is CASSFGSNTEAFF. CDR3 bases: TGTGCCAGCAGCTTCGGTTCGAACACTGAAGCTTTCTTT. Supplemented by reference TRBV5-8 and TRBJ1-1, the full variable domain reads EAGVTQSPTHLIKTRGQQATLRCSPISGHTSVYWYQQALGLGLQFLLWYDEGEERNRGNFPPRFSGRQFPNYSSELNVNALELEDSALYLCASSFGSNTEAFFGQGTRLTVV.

As concerns this clone: Other DNA sequences in the sample encode the same CDR3. The V and J genes are TRBV29-1 and TRBJ1-1; no clear D gene. Germline CDR1 SQVTM, CDR2 ANQGSEA. This CDR3 has 11 residues. Between the trimmed V and J ends, which lost 6 bases and 1 base, there was a span of 6 bases. This CDR3 is CSVERNTEAFF. For the CDR3, the DNA is TGCAGCGTCGAAAGGAACACTGAAGCTTTCTTT.

This sequence joins TRBV9 and TRBJ1-4; no clear D. CDR3 length equals 14 residues. Per germline, CDR1 SGDLS and CDR2 YYNGEE. V was pared by 4 bases and J by 4 bases, with 11 bases between. As DNA, the CDR3 is TGTGCCAGCAGCCCACAAGGGCGTAATGAAAAACTGTTTTTT. This encodes CASSPQGRNEKLFF.

V usage is TRBV7-6 and J usage is TRBJ1-3; TRBD1 aligns across 7 bases. The CDR3 totals 16 residues. Germline loops: CDR1 SGHVS, CDR2 FNYEAQ. V was clipped by 3 bases and J by 6 bases; unmatched bases: 11. The CDR3 DNA follows: TGTGCCAGCAGCTTCCAGGACAGGAGCAATGTAAACACCATATATTTT. Translated, it gives CASSFQDRSNVNTIYF.

The chain has TRBV9 and TRBJ2-6; D unresolved. With 7 bases removed from V and 2 bases from J, the gap between germline ends came to 4 bases. Per germline, CDR1 SGDLS and CDR2 YYNGEE. CDR3 length equals 12 residues. The DNA of the CDR3 is TGTGCCAGCGGGGCTGGGGCCAACGTCCTGACTTTC. Amino acids: CASGAGANVLTF.

This chain connects TRBV6-5 to TRBJ2-7, with D perhaps TRBD2 (6 bases). Trimming cost V 6 bases and J 3 bases, with 18 bases left between them. CDR1 is MNHEY, CDR2 SVGAGI, per germline. The CDR3 length is 15 residues. CDR3 DNA: TGTGCCAGCAGCCGAGCCGGGACGGGGGTCTACGAGCAGTACTTC. This translates into CASSRAGTGVYEQYF.

The V gene is TRBV11-2, the J gene TRBJ2-7, with 7 bases aligning to TRBD2. V was pared by 3 bases and J by 8 bases, with 4 bases of the junction left unmatched. Germline CDR1 reads SGHAT; CDR2 reads FQNNGV. The CDR3 is 12 residues long. The CDR3 here is CASSFGLDKQYF. The DNA of the CDR3 is TGTGCCAGCAGCTTTGGACTAGATAAGCAGTACTTC.

V usage is TRBV28 and J usage is TRBJ1-4, with a possible D match to TRBD1 (6 bases). The V end lost 7 bases, the J end lost 7 bases, and 16 bases lay between the germline ends. Germline-derived CDR1 and CDR2 are MDHEN and SYDVKM. The CDR3 is 14 residues long. CDR3 bases: TGTGCCAGCACCCCCGGGGGGGCAGGTGAAAAACTGTTTTTT. Translating it yields CASTPGGAGEKLFF.

In the case of this clone: Other DNA sequences in the sample encode the same CDR3. The chain links TRBV7-2 to TRBJ2-7, with 9 positions matching TRBD1. CDR1 and CDR2 (germline): SGHTA, FQGNSA. Trimming removed 0 bases from V and 4 bases from J; junction bases left unmatched: 4. The CDR3 is 15 amino acids. In DNA form, the CDR3 reads TGTGCCAGCAGCTTAGCGGGACAGGGCACTTACGAGCAGTACTTC. Translated: CASSLAGQGTYEQYF.

V gene TRBV7-2 combines with J gene TRBJ1-2; no clear D gene. This CDR3 comprises 14 residues. The V gene's germline CDR1 is SGHTA and CDR2 FQGNSA. The V gene lost 1 base and the J gene lost 7 bases, with 13 bases spanning the gap. The CDR3 loop is CASSLGALLGGYTF. The CDR3 region has the DNA TGTGCCAGCAGCTTAGGCGCTCTCCTAGGTGGCTACACCTTC.

The chain is built from TRBV7-2 and TRBJ2-2; no reliable D call. This CDR3 contains 14 residues. CDR1 and CDR2 from the germline V gene are SGHTA and FQGNSA. Trimming stripped 5 bases from V and 6 bases from J, with 13 bases between. CDR3 nucleotide sequence: TGTGCCAGCAGCCCAACCAGGACCTCCGGGGAGCTGTTTTTT. Its translation is CASSPTRTSGELFF.

The CDR3 loop is CASSLGPAGGRDEQFF. In DNA, the CDR3 is TGTGCCAGCAGCTTAGGTCCCGCAGGGGGCAGGGATGAGCAGTTCTTC. The rearrangement links TRBV7-9 to TRBJ2-1, with 8 bases that match TRBD1. CDR1 and CDR2 (germline): SEHNR, FQNEAQ (reference sequence). The CDR3 is 16 residues long. J was trimmed by 8 bases and V by 1 base; bases with no gene match: 10.